This TCR beta chain was recovered during a study of blood T cell repertoires in COVID-19. Whole-study context: The cDNA or gDNA used as material had been derived from T cells, B-cell-depleted T cells, or PBMCs.

After removal of 4 bases from V and 11 bases from J, the junction contained 6 bases not matched to a gene. The CDR3 extends over 11 amino acids. CDR1 and CDR2 (germline): SQVTM, ANQGSEA. Authors' processing steps: By means of reference gene primer amplification, nucleated cell counts were estimated. TCRdb's table, derived via immunoSEQ multiplex PCR, lists solely in-frame clones and lacks some. The D gene and trimming were derived from the DNA, and the V and J assignments and clone size from that table. The sample has approximately 89,000 clones, 70% to 90% seen once; the top ten hold 3.5% to 5.5%. Sequencing was performed on peripheral blood. The receptor was isolated from a man in his 70s with acute or convalescent COVID-19. The chain is built from TRBV29-1 and TRBJ1-1; 8 bases match TRBD1. CDR3 protein: CSVGGDRTAFF. The CDR3, as DNA: TGCAGCGTTGGGGGGGACAGGACGGCTTTCTTT. The full variable domain, its missing parts supplied by reference TRBV29-1 and TRBJ1-1, is SAVISQKPSRDICQRGTSLTIQCQVDSQVTMMFWYRQQPGQSLTLIATANQGSEATYESGFVIDKFPISRPNLTFSTLTVSNMSPEDSSIYLCSVGGDRTAFFGQGTRLTVV.